This T cell receptor beta chain emerged from a study of blood T cells in healthy people across ages. At the level of the study: Roughly one uniquely barcoded beta molecule per two T cells was captured.

Study-wide findings and caveats: Without sorted subsets, naive and antigen-experienced compartments could not be conclusively compared. The study found TCR beta diversity correlated strongly with naive T cell percentage.

Per germline, CDR1 SEHNR and CDR2 FQNEAQ (reference sequence). The trim removed 4 bases at V and 11 bases at J, leaving 13 bases unmatched. The CDR3 consists of 15 residues. As regards this clonotype: Its antigen is unidentified.

The amount of total RNA extracted per sample was at least 5 micrograms. Through a sample-barcoded 5' primer and a J-beta primer mix, a second PCR was run for roughly 6 to 11 cycles. TCRdb analysed the 5' RACE reads with MiXCR anew, one entry per CDR3 protein. The table shows roughly 930,000 distinct CDR3 sequences, with around 48% occurring only once. This sequence originates from a young man in good health. The V and J genes are TRBV7-9 and TRBJ2-5, with 10 nucleotides matching TRBD1. Sequencing used blood. The CDR3 nucleotides are TGTGCCAGCAGCTCGGGACAGGGGTTTAACGATGAGCAGTACTTC. Its translation: CASSSGQGFNDEQYF.